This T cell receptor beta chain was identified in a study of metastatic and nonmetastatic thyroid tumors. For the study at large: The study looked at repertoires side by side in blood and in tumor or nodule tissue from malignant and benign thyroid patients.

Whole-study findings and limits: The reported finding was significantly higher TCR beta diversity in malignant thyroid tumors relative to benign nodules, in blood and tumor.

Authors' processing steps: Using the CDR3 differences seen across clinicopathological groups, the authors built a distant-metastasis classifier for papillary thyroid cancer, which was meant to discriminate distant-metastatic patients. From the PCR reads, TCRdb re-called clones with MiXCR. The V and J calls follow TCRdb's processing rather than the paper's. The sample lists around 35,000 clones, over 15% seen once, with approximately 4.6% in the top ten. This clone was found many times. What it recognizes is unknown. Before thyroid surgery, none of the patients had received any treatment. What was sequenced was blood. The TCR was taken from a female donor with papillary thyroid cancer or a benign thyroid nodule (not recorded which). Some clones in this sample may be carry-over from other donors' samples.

CDR3 sequence: CSARAQNRAYNEQFF. The CDR3 nucleotides read TGCAGTGCTAGGGCTCAGAACCGTGCCTACAATGAGCAGTTCTTC. V gene TRBV20-1 combines with J gene TRBJ2-1; D remains ambiguous. Trimming removed 3 bases from V and 2 bases from J, with 14 bases in between. Per the germline V gene, CDR1 is DFQATT and CDR2 is SNEGSKA (reference sequence). The CDR3 runs to 15 residues.